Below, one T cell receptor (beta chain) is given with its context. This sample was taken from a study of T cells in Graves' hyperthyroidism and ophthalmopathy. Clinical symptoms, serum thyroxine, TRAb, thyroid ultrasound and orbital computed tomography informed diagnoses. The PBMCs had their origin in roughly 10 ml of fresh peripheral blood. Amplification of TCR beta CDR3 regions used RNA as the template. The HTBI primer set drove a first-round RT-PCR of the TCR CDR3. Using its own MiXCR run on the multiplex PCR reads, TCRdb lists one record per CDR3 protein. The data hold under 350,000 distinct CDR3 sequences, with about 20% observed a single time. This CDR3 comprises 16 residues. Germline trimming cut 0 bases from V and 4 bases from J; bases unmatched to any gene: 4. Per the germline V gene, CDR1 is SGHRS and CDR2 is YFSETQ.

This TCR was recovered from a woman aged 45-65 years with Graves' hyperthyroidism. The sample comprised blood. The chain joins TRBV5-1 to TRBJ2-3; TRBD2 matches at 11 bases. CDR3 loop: CASSLDTSGGPDTQYF. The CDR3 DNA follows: TGCGCCAGCAGCTTGGATACTAGCGGGGGCCCAGATACGCAGTATTTT.